These T cell receptor beta chains were read from a single sample in a study of blood T cell repertoires in COVID-19. Clones were read by immunoSEQ multiplex PCR, and TCRdb kept only the in-frame ones, dropping some. This table has 35,000 to 55,000 clones, around 89% appearing once. Material for sequencing was peripheral blood. The receptors were gathered from a human donor in a cohort sampled during active COVID-19. Both conserved end residues are part of each CDR3. The D gene is left open where the match is weak. The size of a clone is reported for some rows only, either as once, few or many, or as a class for expanded clones.

TRBV7-7	TRBD2	TRBJ2-5	NA	TGTGCTAGCAGCCCCGTAGCGGGAGTGCAAGAGACCCAGTACTTC	CASSPVAGVQETQYF
TRBV28	TRBD2	TRBJ2-7	NA	TGTGCCAGCAGTGTCTGGGCGGGAGGCGCCTACGAGCAGTACTTC	CASSVWAGGAYEQYF
TRBV30	TRBD2	TRBJ2-3	NA	TGTGCCTGGAGTGTAAGCGGGAGAGCCGATACGCAGTATTTT	CAWSVSGRADTQYF
TRBV5-1	TRBD1	TRBJ1-5	NA	TGCGCCAGCAGCTTAACTCCGGGACAGGGTTCCAATCAGCCCCAGCATTTT	CASSLTPGQGSNQPQHF
TRBV7-2	TRBD2	TRBJ2-7	NA	TGTGCCAGCAGCTTTGGACTAGCTGGCGAGCAGTACTTC	CASSFGLAGEQYF
TRBV7-9	NA	TRBJ1-2	NA	TGTGCCAGCAGCTTACCTCGAGGGATTCATGGCTACACCTTC	CASSLPRGIHGYTF
TRBV2	TRBD1	TRBJ1-2	NA	TGTGCCAGCAGCCCGGAGGGGGCGAGCTATGGCTACACCTTC	CASSPEGASYGYTF
TRBV6-2/TRBV6-3	TRBD1	TRBJ1-2	NA	TGTGCCAGCAGTTACGGTAACAGGGGCCTTAACTATGGCTACACCTTC	CASSYGNRGLNYGYTF
TRBV9	TRBD1	TRBJ1-6	NA	TGTGCCAGCAGCGCGGACAGGGTTGTAGGGCATAATTCACCCCTCCACTTT	CASSADRVVGHNSPLHF
TRBV19	TRBD2	TRBJ2-7	NA	TGTGCCAGTAGTATTATTGCGGGAGGGCCGAACGAGCAGTACTTC	CASSIIAGGPNEQYF
TRBV10-2	TRBD1	TRBJ2-7	NA	TGCGCCAGCAGACCTCCGGGACAGGGATCCTACGAGCAGTACTTC	CASRPPGQGSYEQYF
TRBV7-9	TRBD1	TRBJ1-3	NA	TGTGCCAGCAGCCCACAGGGGGCTTCGGGAAACACCATATATTTT	CASSPQGASGNTIYF
TRBV5-1	NA	TRBJ1-1	NA	TGCGCCAGCAGCTTACAAGCTGCGGAAGGCGCTGAAGCTTTCTTT	CASSLQAAEGAEAFF
TRBV4-3	NA	TRBJ1-5	NA	TGCGCCAGCAGCCAAGATCCCAGAACCAATCAGCCCCAGCATTTT	CASSQDPRTNQPQHF
TRBV7-3	NA	TRBJ1-1	NA	TGTGCCAGCAGCTCCACGCCCGCCAGGGGAGAGACTGAAGCTTTCTTT	CASSSTPARGETEAFF
TRBV5-1	TRBD1	TRBJ2-2	once	TGCGCCAGCAGCTTGCCCCAGGGGGACACCGGGGAGCTGTTTTTT	CASSLPQGDTGELFF
TRBV14	NA	TRBJ2-3	few	TGTGCCAGCAGCCAAATAACTACCACAGATACGCAGTATTTT	CASSQITTTDTQYF
TRBV5-6	TRBD2	TRBJ2-5	NA	TGTGCCAGCAGCTTGGTTTCCTGGGCGGGGGGGCAAGAGACCCAGTACTTC	CASSLVSWAGGQETQYF
TRBV11-2	TRBD2	TRBJ2-3	NA	TGTGCCAGCAGCTTACGTCCTAGCGGTATCACAGATACGCAGTATTTT	CASSLRPSGITDTQYF
TRBV5-4	NA	TRBJ2-4	NA	TGTGCCAGCAGCTTGGGTAGGGAGGACATTCAGTACTTC	CASSLGREDIQYF
TRBV2	TRBD1	TRBJ2-3	once	TGTGCCAGCAGTGAAAATTGGCAGGGGGCAGATACGCAGTATTTT	CASSENWQGADTQYF
TRBV7-2	NA	TRBJ2-7	NA	TGTGCCAGCAGCTTACAGTTGGGCAGGTTCCCGTACGAGCAGTACTTC	CASSLQLGRFPYEQYF
TRBV11-2	TRBD2	TRBJ2-7	NA	TGTGCCAGCAGCTTAGTACTAGCGGGAGCGAGTGAGCAGTACTTC	CASSLVLAGASEQYF
TRBV19	TRBD1	TRBJ1-2	NA	TGTGCCAGTAGTAGGGACAGGGGAAACTATGGCTACACCTTC	CASSRDRGNYGYTF
TRBV29-1	TRBD1	TRBJ1-3	NA	TGCAGCGTTTTCGGGACAGGTGGAAACACCATATATTTT	CSVFGTGGNTIYF
TRBV29-1	TRBD1	TRBJ2-3	NA	TGCAGCGTTGGGACAGGGGCATCGACGGGCACAGATACGCAGTATTTT	CSVGTGASTGTDTQYF